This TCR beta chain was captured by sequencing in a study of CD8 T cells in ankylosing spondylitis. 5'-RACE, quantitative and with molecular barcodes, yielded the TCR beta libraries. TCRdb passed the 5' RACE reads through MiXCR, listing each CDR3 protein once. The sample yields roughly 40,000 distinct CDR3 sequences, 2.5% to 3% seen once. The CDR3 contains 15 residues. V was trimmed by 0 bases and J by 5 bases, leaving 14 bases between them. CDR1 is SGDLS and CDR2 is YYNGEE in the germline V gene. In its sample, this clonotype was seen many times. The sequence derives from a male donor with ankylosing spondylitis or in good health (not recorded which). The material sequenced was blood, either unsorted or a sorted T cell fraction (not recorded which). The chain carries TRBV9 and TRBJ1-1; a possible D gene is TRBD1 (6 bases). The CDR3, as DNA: TGTGCCAGCAGCGTAGCTTGGGGCAGGGGAACTGAAGCTTTCTTT. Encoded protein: CASSVAWGRGTEAFF.